This TCR beta chain was captured in a study of cytomegalovirus exposure and HLA in healthy donors. Sequenced by immunoSEQ multiplex PCR; TCRdb stores in-frame clones only, minus some. The sample records about 140,000 clones, about nine tenths being singletons. This clonotype was obtained from a man aged 18 to 29 in good health and CMV-seronegative. Sequenced sample: PBMCs.

CDR3: CASSSPQTSLEYNEQFF. CDR3 bases: TGTGCCAGCAGCTCCCCCCAGACTAGCTTAGAGTACAATGAGCAGTTCTTC. The chain is built from TRBV7-8 and TRBJ2-1; 7 bases are a match to TRBD2. Germline assignment: CDR1 SGHVS and CDR2 FQNEAQ. V shed 4 bases and J 4 bases; nucleotides not matched to a gene: 13. The CDR3 contains 17 residues.